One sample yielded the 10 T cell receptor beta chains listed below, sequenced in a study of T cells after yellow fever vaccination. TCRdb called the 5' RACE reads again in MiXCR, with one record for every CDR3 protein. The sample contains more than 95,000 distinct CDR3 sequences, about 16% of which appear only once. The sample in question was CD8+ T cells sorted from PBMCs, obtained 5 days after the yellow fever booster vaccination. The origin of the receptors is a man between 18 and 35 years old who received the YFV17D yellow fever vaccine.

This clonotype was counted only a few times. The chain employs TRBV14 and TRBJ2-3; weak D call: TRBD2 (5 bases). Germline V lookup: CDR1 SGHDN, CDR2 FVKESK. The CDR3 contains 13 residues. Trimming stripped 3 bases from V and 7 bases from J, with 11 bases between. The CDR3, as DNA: TGTGCCAGCAGCCAGGGGAGATTAAATACGCAGTATTTT. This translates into CASSQGRLNTQYF.

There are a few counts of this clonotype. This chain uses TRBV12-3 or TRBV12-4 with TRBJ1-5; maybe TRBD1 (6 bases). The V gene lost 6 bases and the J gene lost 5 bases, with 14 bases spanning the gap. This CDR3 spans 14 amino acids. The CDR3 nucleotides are TGTGCCAGCAGCCCCGGGGACATACATCAGCCCCAGCATTTT. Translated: CASSPGDIHQPQHF.

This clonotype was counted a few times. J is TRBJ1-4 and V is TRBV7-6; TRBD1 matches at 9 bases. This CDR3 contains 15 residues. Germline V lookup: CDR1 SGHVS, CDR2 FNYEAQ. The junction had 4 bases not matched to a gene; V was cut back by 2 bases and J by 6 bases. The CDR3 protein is CASSLYRGPDEKLFF. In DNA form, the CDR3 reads TGTGCCAGCAGCTTATACAGGGGGCCGGATGAAAAACTGTTTTTT.

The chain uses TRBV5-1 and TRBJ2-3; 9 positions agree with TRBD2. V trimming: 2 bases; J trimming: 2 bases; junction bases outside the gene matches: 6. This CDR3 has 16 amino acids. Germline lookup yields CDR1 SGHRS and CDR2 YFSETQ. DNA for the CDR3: TGCGCCAGCAGCTTAAAAAGCGGGGGGATCACAGATACGCAGTATTTT. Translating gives CASSLKSGGITDTQYF.

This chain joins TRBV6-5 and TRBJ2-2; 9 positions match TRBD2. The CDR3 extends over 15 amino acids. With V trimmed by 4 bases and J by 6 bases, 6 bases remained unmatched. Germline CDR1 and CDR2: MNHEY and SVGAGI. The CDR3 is CASSWRGGASGELFF. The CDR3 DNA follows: TGTGCCAGCAGTTGGCGCGGGGGGGCCTCCGGGGAGCTGTTTTTT.

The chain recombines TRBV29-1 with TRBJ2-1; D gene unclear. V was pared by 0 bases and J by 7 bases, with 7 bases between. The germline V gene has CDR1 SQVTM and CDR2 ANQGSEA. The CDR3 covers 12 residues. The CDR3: CSVEDRLNEQFF. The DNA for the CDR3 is TGCAGCGTTGAAGATCGTCTTAATGAGCAGTTCTTC.

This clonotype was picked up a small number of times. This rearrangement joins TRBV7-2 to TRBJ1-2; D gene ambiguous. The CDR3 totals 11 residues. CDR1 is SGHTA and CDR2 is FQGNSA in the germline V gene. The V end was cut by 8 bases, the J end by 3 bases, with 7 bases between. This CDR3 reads CASSSDYGYTF. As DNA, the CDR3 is TGTGCCAGCTCTTCGGACTATGGCTACACCTTC.

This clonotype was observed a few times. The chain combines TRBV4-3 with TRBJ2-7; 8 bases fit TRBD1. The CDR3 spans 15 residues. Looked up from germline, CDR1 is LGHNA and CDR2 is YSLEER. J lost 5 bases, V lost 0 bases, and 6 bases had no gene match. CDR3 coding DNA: TGCGCCAGCAGCCAAGACAGGGGGCGCGGAGACGAGCAGTACGTC. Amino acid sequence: CASSQDRGRGDEQYV.

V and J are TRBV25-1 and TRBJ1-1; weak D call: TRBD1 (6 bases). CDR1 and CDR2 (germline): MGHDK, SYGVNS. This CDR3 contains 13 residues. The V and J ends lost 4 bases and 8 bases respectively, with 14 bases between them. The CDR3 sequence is CASSGTRTAEAFF. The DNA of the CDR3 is TGTGCCAGCAGTGGAACCCGGACAGCGGAAGCTTTCTTT.

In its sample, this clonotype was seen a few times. The CDR3 sequence: CASCKNAGTGGTDTQYF. For the CDR3, the DNA is TGTGCCAGCTGCAAAAACGCCGGGACAGGGGGAACAGATACGCAGTATTTT. This chain links TRBV12-3 or TRBV12-4 with TRBJ2-3; TRBD1 agrees at 11 bases. V shed 8 bases, J shed 3 bases, and the junction held 13 bases outside the gene matches. This CDR3 comprises 17 residues.